The 17 T cell receptor beta chains in this list originate from one sample, sequenced in a study of blood T cell repertoires in COVID-19. The data were produced by immunoSEQ multiplex PCR, yet TCRdb's version contains in-frame clones alone and is incomplete. Found here are 250,000 to 350,000 clones, about 90% of them singletons; the top ten hold roughly 1.6%. Input material: PBMCs or T cells enriched from blood (not recorded which). These receptors came from a woman aged 18-35 years with acute COVID-19.

The chain employs TRBV19 and TRBJ2-2; 8 bases line up with TRBD2. CDR3 length equals 18 residues. V dropped 0 bases and J dropped 3; count of bases not matched to a gene: 9. Germline CDR1 and CDR2: LNHDA and SQIVND (reference sequence). The CDR3: CASSIDRRLAGYTGELFF. CDR3 DNA: TGTGCCAGTAGTATAGATCGACGGCTAGCGGGTTACACCGGGGAGCTGTTTTTT.

This chain connects TRBV9 to TRBJ2-2; D call uncertain. The germline V gene has CDR1 SGDLS and CDR2 YYNGEE. V shed 8 bases and J shed 4 bases, with 9 bases lying between them. The CDR3 has 12 amino acids. CDR3 nucleotide sequence: TGTGCCAGTGGCCGGAGCACCGGGGAGCTGTTTTTT. Protein sequence: CASGRSTGELFF.

V and J are TRBV5-6 and TRBJ2-1, with TRBD2 identical over 7 bases. The V and J ends lost 2 bases and 4 bases, in that order; junction bases with no gene match: 6. The CDR3 runs 15 residues. Germline CDR1 reads SGHDT; CDR2 reads YYEEEE. This CDR3 reads CASSFVSSGYNEQFF. The DNA for the CDR3 is TGTGCCAGCAGCTTTGTTTCTAGCGGTTACAATGAGCAGTTCTTC.

The rearrangement joins TRBV4-3 to TRBJ2-3; TRBD2 agrees at 7 bases. Germline V lookup: CDR1 LGHNA, CDR2 YSLEER. This CDR3 is built from 18 residues. J lost 2 bases, V lost 0 bases, and 11 bases had no gene match. This CDR3 is CASSQDLGGRGFTDTQYF. DNA of the CDR3: TGCGCCAGCAGCCAAGATCTTGGCGGGAGAGGGTTCACAGATACGCAGTATTTT.

As for this clone: Within the sample, other DNA sequences also encode this same CDR3. V and J are TRBV7-2 and TRBJ2-7; 10 bases are shared with TRBD1. CDR3 length equals 15 residues. Trimming at V came to 4 bases and at J to 0 bases, leaving 3 bases not matched to a gene. The V gene's germline CDR1 is SGHTA and CDR2 FQGNSA. The CDR3: CASSSRTGGSYEQYF. CDR3 coding DNA: TGTGCCAGCAGCTCAAGGACAGGGGGCTCCTACGAGCAGTACTTC.

The rearrangement links TRBV18 to TRBJ2-7; weak D call: TRBD2 (5 bases). Trimming shortened V by 6 bases and J by 3 bases, and 15 bases separated the two germline ends. The CDR3 is made up of 14 amino acids. Germline V gene lookup returns CDR1 KGHSH and CDR2 LQKENI. The CDR3 nucleotides read TGTGCCAGCTCTGGGGTAGAGGAGGTCTACGAGCAGTACTTC. It yields the protein CASSGVEEVYEQYF.

The V call is TRBV28, the J call TRBJ2-1, with 11 bases aligning to TRBD2. CDR1 is MDHEN and CDR2 is SYDVKM in the germline V gene. The CDR3 has 16 residues. V gave up 5 bases and J gave up 10 bases; unmatched junction bases: 13. CDR3 in DNA: TGTGCCAGCAGTATTGGGACTAGCGGAAGGGCTATGGAGCAGTTCTTC. Translated, it gives CASSIGTSGRAMEQFF.

This clone showed up just once. The chain's CDR3 is CASRAGVPAPAIYF. CDR3 bases: TGTGCCAGCAGGGCAGGGGTCCCAGCCCCGGCCATATATTTT. The rearrangement links TRBV2 to TRBJ1-3; tentative D call: TRBD1 (6 bases). V lost 6 bases and J lost 11, with 20 bases in between. The CDR3 is made up of 14 amino acids. Germline V gives CDR1 SNHLY, CDR2 FYNNEI.

This rearrangement joins TRBV18 to TRBJ1-4; the D is unclear. V dropped 1 base and J dropped 0 bases, with 12 bases sitting between them. This CDR3 is built from 17 residues. Germline lookup yields CDR1 KGHSH and CDR2 LQKENI. CDR3 sequence reads: CASSPLGLSATNEKLFF. In DNA, the CDR3 is TGTGCCAGCTCACCACTCGGGTTGTCAGCAACTAATGAAAAACTGTTTTTT. Looking up the rest from reference TRBV18 and TRBJ1-4 gives the full variable domain: NAGVMQNPRHLVRRRGQEARLRCSPMKGHSHVYWYRQLPEEGLKFMVYLQKENIIDESGMPKERFSAEFPKEGPSILRIQQVVRGDSAAYFCASSPLGLSATNEKLFFGSGTQLSVL.

The chain uses TRBV20-1 and TRBJ2-1, with 7 bases lining up with TRBD2. The CDR3 extends over 13 amino acids. CDR1 is DFQATT and CDR2 is SNEGSKA in the germline V gene (reference sequence). V was clipped by 3 bases and J by 12 bases; unmatched bases: 11. CDR3 protein: CSASVASGRGQFF. In DNA, the CDR3 is TGCAGTGCTAGTGTGGCTAGCGGTCGGGGGCAGTTCTTC.

This chain uses TRBV5-5 with TRBJ2-4, with TRBD1 matching over 8 bases. V dropped 4 bases and J dropped 5; count of bases not matched to a gene: 14. The CDR3 is made up of 17 amino acids. Germline lookup yields CDR1 SGHKS and CDR2 YYEKEE (reference sequence). CDR3 sequence: CASSPRTGIGLENIQYF. For the CDR3, the DNA is TGTGCCAGCAGCCCGCGGACAGGGATTGGCCTAGAAAACATTCAGTACTTC.

This sequence joins TRBV27 and TRBJ2-1; tentatively, D is TRBD2 (6 bases). Trimming cost V 2 bases and J 2 bases, with 10 bases left between them. The CDR3 spans 15 residues. The V gene's germline CDR1 is MNHEY and CDR2 SMNVEV (reference sequence). CDR3 sequence: CASSLAGPTYNEQFF. CDR3 nucleotides: TGTGCCAGCAGTTTAGCGGGACCCACCTACAATGAGCAGTTCTTC.

V is TRBV6-4 and J is TRBJ2-1, with TRBD2 matching over 10 bases. Trimming removed 6 bases from V and 10 bases from J; junction bases left unmatched: 6. Germline CDR1 is MRHNA and CDR2 is SNTAGT. The CDR3 is 13 residues long. CDR3 DNA: TGTGCCAGCAGCGAGCGGGAGGGCCTAGAGCAGTTCTTC. Its protein is CASSEREGLEQFF.

The rearrangement links TRBV29-1 to TRBJ2-1; D is ambiguous. Germline CDR1 reads SQVTM; CDR2 reads ANQGSEA. The CDR3 runs to 11 residues. Deletions cut 6 bases from V and 4 bases from J, with 7 bases between. The CDR3 protein is CSVYTYNEQFF. CDR3 nucleotide sequence: TGCAGCGTATACACGTACAATGAGCAGTTCTTC.

The chain uses TRBV23-1 and TRBJ1-1; 10 positions match TRBD1. TRBV23-1 is identified as an open reading frame with a role that is uncertain. This CDR3 contains 15 residues. The junction had 6 bases not matched to a gene; V was cut back by 6 bases and J by 2 bases. The DNA for the CDR3 is TGCGCCAGCAGGGGACAGGGGAGGGCTAACACTGAAGCTTTCTTT. It yields the protein CASRGQGRANTEAFF.

The chain employs TRBV27 and TRBJ2-7; the D gene is possibly TRBD1 (5 bases). The length of the CDR3 is 13 residues. V was trimmed by 5 bases and J by 6 bases, leaving 14 bases between them. In germline, CDR1 is MNHEY, CDR2 SMNVEV (reference sequence). In nucleotides, the CDR3 is TGTGCCAGCAGTGAGACAGTGCTCGGCGAGCAGTACTTC. Its protein is CASSETVLGEQYF.

The CDR3 region has the DNA TGTGCCAGTACCTGGACTAGCGGGAGTTATGAGCAGTTCTTC. This codes for CASTWTSGSYEQFF. This rearrangement joins TRBV19 to TRBJ2-1; TRBD2 matches 13 bases. Germline CDR1 reads LNHDA; CDR2 reads SQIVND (reference sequence). The V and J ends lost 7 bases and 8 bases, in that order; junction bases with no gene match: 5. CDR3 length: 14 residues.